The 23 T cell receptor beta chains listed next were all sequenced from one sample in a study of T cell responses to AZD1222 COVID-19 vaccine. TCRdb's copy holds only in-frame clones and misses some; the assay was immunoSEQ multiplex PCR. The data contain approximately 150,000 clones, 90% to 95% of them singletons. The sample in question was peripheral blood, obtained on day 0 of MenACWY control vaccination. The origin of the receptors is an adult in good health.

The rearrangement joins TRBV9 to TRBJ1-4; D unresolved. The V end was cut by 4 bases, the J end by 2 bases, with 12 bases between. Per germline, CDR1 SGDLS and CDR2 YYNGEE. This CDR3 has 15 residues. The DNA of the CDR3 is TGTGCCAGCAGCTACAGAGACATTACTAATGAAAAACTGTTTTTT. This encodes CASSYRDITNEKLFF.

The rearrangement uses TRBV6-2 or TRBV6-3 and TRBJ1-1; TRBD1 matches at 9 bases. Germline V gives CDR1 MNHEY, CDR2 SVGEGT. The V and J ends lost 5 bases and 2 bases, in that order; junction bases with no gene match: 9. The CDR3 consists of 16 residues. The CDR3 protein is CASSTRRTGGNTEAFF. The CDR3 nucleotides read TGTGCCAGCAGTACACGCCGAACAGGGGGCAACACTGAAGCTTTCTTT.

This chain connects TRBV28 to TRBJ2-2, with no clear D. CDR3 length: 16 amino acids. CDR1 and CDR2 from the germline V gene are MDHEN and SYDVKM. Trimming left V 5 bases short and J 0 bases short, with 13 bases between. CDR3 in DNA: TGTGCCAGCAGTGGGCTAGTGGCATCGAACACCGGGGAGCTGTTTTTT. This sequence encodes CASSGLVASNTGELFF.

In this sample, this clone turned up once. The chain combines TRBV6-2 or TRBV6-3 with TRBJ2-7; 10 nucleotides align to TRBD2. Germline CDR1 reads MNHEY; CDR2 reads SVGEGT. This CDR3 has 16 residues. The V and J ends lost 4 bases and 2 bases, in that order; junction bases with no gene match: 8. The CDR3 region is CASSSPGLALTYEQYF. CDR3 bases: TGTGCCAGCAGTTCCCCGGGACTAGCGTTGACCTACGAGCAGTACTTC.

The chain carries TRBV9 and TRBJ2-1; 8 nucleotides line up with TRBD2. Germline V gene data show CDR1 as SGDLS and CDR2 as YYNGEE. J lost 7 bases, V lost 4 bases, and 10 bases had no gene match. This CDR3 is 15 amino acids long. CDR3 in amino acids: CASSPSGSVDNEQFF. The CDR3 DNA sequence: TGTGCCAGCAGCCCGAGCGGGAGTGTCGATAATGAGCAGTTCTTC.

The V and J genes are TRBV9 and TRBJ2-7; D call uncertain. Trimming cost V 5 bases and J 0 bases, with 12 bases left between them. Germline V gene data show CDR1 as SGDLS and CDR2 as YYNGEE. The CDR3 is 14 amino acids. The CDR3 loop reads CASSSWADSYEQYF. The CDR3 bases are TGTGCCAGCAGTTCCTGGGCAGACTCCTACGAGCAGTACTTC.

This clone was observed a handful of times. The chain is built from TRBV12-5 and TRBJ1-1; D is possibly TRBD1 (6 bases). The ends were cut back, 5 bases at V and 2 bases at J, with 15 bases in the middle. The CDR3 has 15 residues. Germline loops: CDR1 LGHNT, CDR2 FRNRAP. The CDR3 reads CASGPAGTINTEAFF. CDR3 nucleotides: TGTGCTAGTGGTCCGGCCGGGACAATAAACACTGAAGCTTTCTTT.

V is TRBV11-2 and J is TRBJ1-1; possibly TRBD1 for D (5 bases). Germline assignment: CDR1 SGHAT and CDR2 FQNNGV. Trimming stripped 1 base from V and 3 bases from J, with 12 bases between. This CDR3 is built from 15 residues. CDR3: CASSLVGRVYTEAFF. CDR3 DNA sequence: TGTGCCAGCAGCTTAGTTGGCAGGGTCTACACTGAAGCTTTCTTT.

The chain employs TRBV14 and TRBJ1-2; D ambiguous. V was clipped by 1 base and J by 0 bases, with 9 bases between them. The CDR3 covers 15 residues. Germline CDR1 SGHDN, CDR2 FVKESK. CDR3 DNA: TGTGCCAGCAGCCAAGGCGGCTCCTCTAACTATGGCTACACCTTC. Protein: CASSQGGSSNYGYTF.

The CDR3 sequence: CAIRSQGARNSPLHF. The CDR3 nucleotides are TGTGCCATCAGATCACAGGGGGCCCGTAATTCACCCCTCCACTTT. The chain carries TRBV10-3 and TRBJ1-6; TRBD1 matches 9 bases. V dropped 6 bases and J dropped 6; count of bases not matched to a gene: 6. Germline CDR1 and CDR2: ENHRY and SYGVKD. This CDR3 region has 15 residues.

This clone turned up a few times. The chain couples TRBV5-1 to TRBJ2-3, with 8 bases fitting TRBD2. J was trimmed by 0 bases and V by 0 bases; bases with no gene match: 15. Looked up from germline, CDR1 is SGHRS and CDR2 is YFSETQ. The CDR3 has 20 residues. CDR3 loop: CASSLAPPIVLAGSTDTQYF. In DNA, the CDR3 is TGCGCCAGCAGCTTGGCGCCCCCTATTGTCCTAGCGGGCAGCACAGATACGCAGTATTTT.

This clone showed up just once. The chain combines TRBV30 with TRBJ1-1, with D unresolved. Germline CDR1 GTSNPN, CDR2 SVGIG (reference sequence). This CDR3 has 12 residues. V shed 2 bases and J shed 1 base, with 5 bases lying between them. CDR3 region: CAWSRQNTEAFF. CDR3 DNA sequence: TGTGCCTGGAGTAGGCAGAACACTGAAGCTTTCTTT.

The chain employs TRBV3-1 (or the pseudogene TRBV3-2) and TRBJ2-2; 7 positions agree with TRBD1. This CDR3 is built from 14 residues. The junction had 2 bases not matched to a gene; V was cut back by 1 base and J by 6 bases. The germline gives CDR1 LGHDT, CDR2 YNNKEL (reference sequence). CDR3 sequence: CASSQVDRAGELFF. In DNA, the CDR3 is TGTGCCAGCAGCCAAGTAGACAGGGCCGGGGAGCTGTTTTTT.

The V and J genes are TRBV4-1 and TRBJ2-7; D is uncertain. This CDR3 has 16 residues. Deletions cut 1 base from V and 0 bases from J, with 13 bases between. CDR1 is MGHRA, CDR2 YSYEKL, per germline. CDR3 DNA: TGCGCCAGCAGCCAAGTCTCGACCCCAAGCTCCTACGAGCAGTACTTC. Translation: CASSQVSTPSSYEQYF.

The chain carries TRBV24-1 and TRBJ2-1; either TRBD1 or TRBD2 may fit D (5 bases each). CDR3 length equals 19 residues. Germline V CDR1 and CDR2: KGHDR, SFDVKD. Trimming removed 8 bases at V and 0 bases at J, with 25 bases between. Written as DNA, the CDR3 is TGTGCCACCAACAGAAGGGGACGGTCCGCCCCTCCCTCCTACAATGAGCAGTTCTTC. It codes for CATNRRGRSAPPSYNEQFF.

In its sample, this clone was seen once. The V call is TRBV3-1 (or the pseudogene TRBV3-2), the J call TRBJ1-4, with D perhaps TRBD1 (5 bases). V lost 0 bases and J lost 7, with 18 bases in between. This CDR3 comprises 17 residues. Germline V lookup: CDR1 LGHDT, CDR2 YNNKEL (reference sequence). DNA for the CDR3: TGTGCCAGCAGCCAAGATCCGGGGGACGGGTTTGGTGAAAAACTGTTTTTT. Its translation is CASSQDPGDGFGEKLFF.

The chain joins TRBV29-1 to TRBJ1-2; 7 nucleotides align to TRBD1. The CDR3 consists of 15 residues. Germline V gene data show CDR1 as SQVTM and CDR2 as ANQGSEA. The CDR3 protein is CRMGLRDRYSYGYTF. Written as DNA, the CDR3 is TGCAGGATGGGGCTCCGGGACAGATATAGCTATGGCTACACCTTC.

The chain is built from TRBV18 and TRBJ1-6, with 10 bases matching TRBD1. CDR1 is KGHSH and CDR2 is LQKENI in the germline V gene. The V segment lost 3 bases and the J segment 10 bases; nucleotides outside the gene matches: 9. The CDR3 runs 16 residues. This CDR3 is CASSPSSTGGESPLHF. As DNA, the CDR3 is TGTGCCAGCTCACCTTCCTCGACAGGGGGCGAATCACCCCTCCACTTT.

The gene calls are TRBV30 and TRBJ1-5; D call uncertain. V gave up 2 bases and J gave up 4 bases, with 12 bases separating them. The CDR3 runs 14 residues. Germline V gives CDR1 GTSNPN, CDR2 SVGIG (reference sequence). The CDR3 DNA reads as TGTGCCTGGAGTAACGGGCAGGTTAATCAGCCCCAGCATTTT. Translated: CAWSNGQVNQPQHF.

This chain uses TRBV2 with TRBJ1-5; tentatively, D is TRBD1 (5 bases). Per the germline V gene, CDR1 is SNHLY and CDR2 is FYNNEI. The CDR3 loop spans 15 amino acids. Between the trimmed V and J ends, which lost 4 bases and 0 bases, there was a span of 10 bases. For the CDR3, the DNA is TGTGCCAGCAGTGTTGGCAGGGCTAGCAATCAGCCCCAGCATTTT. Translating gives CASSVGRASNQPQHF. The full variable domain, rest sourced from reference TRBV2 and TRBJ1-5, is EPEVTQTPSHQVTQMGQEVILRCVPISNHLYFYWYRQILGQKVEFLVSFYNNEISEKSEIFDDQFSVERPDGSNFTLKIRSTKLEDSAMYFCASSVGRASNQPQHFGDGTRLSIL.

CDR3 sequence: CATSDGGLAGSFGYYEQYF. The CDR3 DNA reads as TGTGCCACCAGTGACGGAGGACTAGCGGGGAGCTTCGGGTACTACGAGCAGTACTTC. V is TRBV24-1 and J is TRBJ2-7; 12 nucleotides align to TRBD2. In germline, CDR1 is KGHDR, CDR2 SFDVKD. V lost 4 bases and J lost 3; bases outside the gene matches: 15. The CDR3 is 19 residues long.

The chain has TRBV7-9 and TRBJ1-2, with no clear D. In germline, CDR1 is SEHNR, CDR2 FQNEAQ (reference sequence). Trimming pared 0 bases from V and 8 bases from J, leaving 10 bases between. The CDR3 covers 13 residues. The CDR3 spells CASSLAGVAGYTF. The CDR3 bases are TGTGCCAGCAGCTTAGCCGGGGTAGCAGGCTACACCTTC.

The J gene is TRBJ2-5, the V gene TRBV21-1; the D segment call TRBD2 is taken from the table without a DNA check. TRBV21-1 is reported as a pseudogene. CDR3 size: 15 residues. CDR3 sequence: CARETKGVGGFFQYF. In nucleotides, the CDR3 is TGTGCCAGGGAAACAAAAGGAGTGGGAGGTTTTTTCCAGTACTTC.